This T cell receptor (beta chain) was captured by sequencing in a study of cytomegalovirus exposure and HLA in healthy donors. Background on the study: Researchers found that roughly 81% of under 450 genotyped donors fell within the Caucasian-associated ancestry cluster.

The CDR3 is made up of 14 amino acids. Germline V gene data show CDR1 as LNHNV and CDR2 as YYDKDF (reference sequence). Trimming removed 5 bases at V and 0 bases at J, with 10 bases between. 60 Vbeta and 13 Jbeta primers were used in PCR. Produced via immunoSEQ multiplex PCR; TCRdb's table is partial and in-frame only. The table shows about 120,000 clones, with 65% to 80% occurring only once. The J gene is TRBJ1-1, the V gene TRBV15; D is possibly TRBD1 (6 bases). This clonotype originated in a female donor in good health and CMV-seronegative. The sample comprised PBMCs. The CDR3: CATSERTVNTEAFF. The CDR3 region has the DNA TGTGCCACCAGCGAAAGGACAGTGAACACTGAAGCTTTCTTT.